These 17 T cell receptor beta chains share one sample of origin, sequenced in a study of cytomegalovirus exposure and HLA in healthy donors. The PCR made use of 60 Vbeta and 13 Jbeta primers. The table came from immunoSEQ multiplex PCR; TCRdb's copy has only in-frame clones and leaves some out. The sample lists some 50,000 clones, around three quarters occurring once. Sequencing was carried out using PBMCs. These receptors were obtained from a man younger than 40 in good health and CMV-seronegative.

The chain uses TRBV27 and TRBJ1-2; D perhaps matches TRBD1 (5 bases). Germline V gives CDR1 MNHEY, CDR2 SMNVEV (reference sequence). Trimming took 5 bases from V and 6 from J, leaving 19 bases between them. CDR3 length: 15 amino acids. The CDR3 coding sequence is TGTGCCAGCAGTCCTGGGGGGAGGACCGGGGATGGCTACACCTTC. Translating gives CASSPGGRTGDGYTF.

J is TRBJ2-2 and V is TRBV2; TRBD2 agrees at 11 bases. The germline V gene has CDR1 SNHLY and CDR2 FYNNEI. Germline trimming cut 4 bases from V and 1 base from J; bases unmatched to any gene: 2. This CDR3 has 16 residues. CDR3 region: CASSALAGENTGELFF. The CDR3 bases are TGTGCCAGCAGTGCACTAGCGGGAGAGAACACCGGGGAGCTGTTTTTT.

This clone has just a few counts. The V gene is TRBV2, the J gene TRBJ1-2; tentatively, D is TRBD1 (6 bases). CDR1 is SNHLY and CDR2 is FYNNEI in the germline V gene. Between the trimmed V and J ends, which lost 3 bases and 4 bases, there was a span of 15 bases. The CDR3 totals 15 residues. In DNA form, the CDR3 reads TGTGCCAGCAGTGATAGGGCAGGGGAAGTCTATGGCTACACCTTC. Translation gives CASSDRAGEVYGYTF.

This chain uses TRBV10-1 with TRBJ1-5; D unclear. V lost 3 bases, J lost 6 bases, and 6 bases lay in between. This CDR3 contains 12 residues. The germline gives CDR1 WNHNN, CDR2 SYGVQD (reference sequence). CDR3 DNA sequence: TGCGCCAGCAGTGATTCGGGTCAGCCCCAGCATTTT. This encodes CASSDSGQPQHF.

V and J are TRBV25-1 and TRBJ2-2, with 7 bases identical to TRBD1. Trimming at V came to 6 bases and at J to 4 bases, leaving 5 bases not matched to a gene. This CDR3 has 14 amino acids. The germline CDR1 and CDR2 sequences are MGHDK and SYGVNS. CDR3 nucleotide sequence: TGTGCCAGCAGGGAGACAGGGCCCACCGGGGAGCTGTTTTTT. Residues: CASRETGPTGELFF.

The chain carries TRBV7-9 and TRBJ2-5, with 13 bases lining up with TRBD2. The trim removed 5 bases at V and 5 bases at J, leaving 5 bases unmatched. In germline, CDR1 is SEHNR, CDR2 FQNEAQ (reference sequence). The CDR3 spans 15 residues. The CDR3: CASSAGLAGVETQYF. The CDR3 DNA sequence: TGTGCCAGCAGCGCCGGACTAGCGGGAGTGGAGACCCAGTACTTC.

The chain employs TRBV5-1 and TRBJ2-2, with unresolved D. The CDR3 is 14 residues long. V lost 2 bases and J lost 0, with 5 bases in between. Looked up from germline, CDR1 is SGHRS and CDR2 is YFSETQ. For the CDR3, the DNA is TGCGCCAGCAGCTTTAGAGCGAACACCGGGGAGCTGTTTTTT. This codes for CASSFRANTGELFF.

The chain has TRBV7-2 and TRBJ1-2; D perhaps matches TRBD1 (6 bases). V lost 5 bases to trimming and J lost 2 bases, with 12 bases between them. The CDR3 totals 14 residues. In germline, CDR1 is SGHTA, CDR2 FQGNSA. The CDR3 region has the DNA TGTGCCAGCAGCCTCTGGGGGCAGAACTATGGCTACACCTTC. It encodes CASSLWGQNYGYTF. Full variable domain (rest looked up from reference TRBV7-2 and TRBJ1-2): GAGVSQSPSNKVTEKGKDVELRCDPISGHTALYWYRQSLGQGLEFLIYFQGNSAPDKSGLPSDRFSAERTGGSVSTLTIQRTQQEDSAVYLCASSLWGQNYGYTFGSGTRLTVV.

The CDR3 sequence is CASSISQGHTEAFF. The CDR3 coding sequence is TGTGCCAGCAGTATTTCACAGGGCCACACTGAAGCTTTCTTT. This chain uses TRBV27 with TRBJ1-1, with D possibly being TRBD1 (6 bases). CDR1 is MNHEY, CDR2 SMNVEV, per germline (reference sequence). Trimming took 5 bases from V and 3 from J, leaving 13 bases between them. This CDR3 has 14 residues.

This chain joins TRBV29-1 and TRBJ2-1, with TRBD2 matching over 13 bases. Trimming took 6 bases from V and 5 from J; bases not matched to a gene: 4. The V gene's germline CDR1 is SQVTM and CDR2 ANQGSEA. CDR3 size: 14 residues. The CDR3 coding sequence is TGCAGCGTGTACGGGACTAGCGGGAACAATGAGCAGTTCTTC. This gives the protein CSVYGTSGNNEQFF.

The V and J genes are TRBV29-1 and TRBJ2-1; the D is unclear. Per the germline V gene, CDR1 is SQVTM and CDR2 is ANQGSEA. V was shortened by 3 bases and J by 2 bases, with 11 bases between the two germline ends. This CDR3 is 14 amino acids long. The CDR3 nucleotides are TGCAGCGTTGATTTGGCGGCCGCCTACAATGAGCAGTTCTTC. Translated: CSVDLAAAYNEQFF.

In the case of this clone: The same CDR3 arises from other DNA sequences in this sample as well. V and J are TRBV15 and TRBJ1-1; tentatively, D is TRBD1 (5 bases). V lost 5 bases to trimming and J lost 1 base, with 11 bases between them. The CDR3 is 14 residues long. Germline loops: CDR1 LNHNV, CDR2 YYDKDF (reference sequence). CDR3 in amino acids: CATSPRQRNTEAFF. The CDR3, as DNA: TGTGCCACCAGCCCGAGACAGAGGAACACTGAAGCTTTCTTT.

The chain links TRBV19 to TRBJ1-5; the match to TRBD1 covers 9 bases. V trimming: 2 bases; J trimming: 12 bases; junction bases outside the gene matches: 2. The CDR3 is 12 residues long. Germline CDR1 is LNHDA and CDR2 is SQIVND (reference sequence). The CDR3 spells CASSITGGSQHF. The DNA of the CDR3 is TGTGCCAGTAGTATAACAGGGGGCAGCCAGCATTTT.

This clone was seen a few times. The CDR3 coding sequence is TGTGCCAGCAGCCAGAACCCCACTAGCGGGAGGGCCCGTACCCAGTACTTC. This codes for CASSQNPTSGRARTQYF. The chain recombines TRBV7-2 with TRBJ2-5, with 13 bases matching TRBD2. In germline, CDR1 is SGHTA, CDR2 FQGNSA. The CDR3 loop spans 17 amino acids. The V gene end was trimmed by 5 bases and the J gene end by 8 bases; junction bases not matched to a gene: 14.

The chain recombines TRBV7-9 with TRBJ1-6, with 9 bases fitting TRBD1. CDR3 size: 13 residues. Germline CDR1 is SEHNR and CDR2 is FQNEAQ (reference sequence). With V trimmed by 8 bases and J by 10 bases, 6 bases remained unmatched. The CDR3 coding sequence is TGTGCCAGCCGGACAGGGGACAGGTCACCCCTCCACTTT. Amino acids: CASRTGDRSPLHF.

V usage is TRBV5-6 and J usage is TRBJ2-3; 10 nucleotides match TRBD1. The CDR3 has 16 amino acids. Germline values: CDR1 SGHDT, CDR2 YYEEEE. V lost 4 bases, J lost 5 bases, and 10 bases stayed unmatched. The CDR3 spells CASSLPDRGSKDTQYF. CDR3 coding DNA: TGTGCCAGCAGCCTACCGGACAGGGGGTCCAAAGATACGCAGTATTTT.

The rearrangement joins TRBV4-1 to TRBJ2-2; TRBD2 aligns across 9 bases. Germline V lookup: CDR1 MGHRA, CDR2 YSYEKL. CDR3 length: 17 residues. V lost 1 base and J lost 7; bases outside the gene matches: 10. CDR3 coding DNA: TGCGCCAGCAGCCAAGGAGTCGCGGGAGGGCCTGGCGGGGAGCTGTTTTTT. Protein sequence: CASSQGVAGGPGGELFF.